These 11 T cell receptor beta chains came from one sample sequenced in a study of post-analysis software for immune sequencing data. TCR beta cDNA libraries included unique molecular identifiers. MiXCR, run by TCRdb on the PCR reads, gives a single entry per CDR3 protein. This sample has about 260,000 distinct CDR3 sequences, with 36% found just once. Antigens of these TCRs are unknown. General study findings and limits: When patients were compared with controls, four to six TRBV segments were more frequent, TRBV5-6, TRBV5-1 and TRBV20-1 among them.

Sequenced: blood. The receptors here all came from a girl aged 5-17 years with multiple sclerosis.

The V and J genes are TRBV7-2 and TRBJ1-2; no clear D. Germline-derived CDR1 and CDR2 are SGHTA and FQGNSA. The V and J ends lost 5 bases and 5 bases respectively, with 12 bases between them. This CDR3 is 13 amino acids long. The CDR3 DNA reads as TGTGCCAGCAGCACCCAAAGGGATTATGGCTACACCTTC. This gives the protein CASSTQRDYGYTF.

This chain connects TRBV19 to TRBJ2-1; TRBD2 might be the D (7 bases). The CDR3 consists of 15 residues. Germline lookup yields CDR1 LNHDA and CDR2 SQIVND (reference sequence). CDR3 amino acids: CGTAGRGKSYNEQFF. The CDR3 DNA is TGTGGTACGGCGGGGAGGGGGAAGTCCTACAATGAGCAGTTCTTC. The whole variable domain, filled in from reference TRBV19 and TRBJ2-1, reads DGGITQSPKYLFRKEGQNVTLSCEQNLNHDAMYWYRQDPGQGLRLIYYSQIVNDFQKGDIAEGYSVSREKKESFPLTVTSAQKNPTAFYLCGTAGRGKSYNEQFFGPGTRLTVL.

This clonotype was counted ten times or more. V gene TRBV6-6 combines with J gene TRBJ2-5, with D perhaps TRBD2 (5 bases). CDR1 and CDR2 (germline): MNHNY, SVGAGI (reference sequence). CDR3 size: 15 residues. V gave up 6 bases and J gave up 6 bases, with 20 bases separating them. The CDR3 loop is CASSLFLGETKTQYF. The DNA of the CDR3 is TGTGCCAGCAGCCTCTTCCTCGGGGAAACGAAGACCCAGTACTTC.

CDR3 loop: CASSGQGYNEQYF. CDR3 coding DNA: TGTGCCAGCTCGGGACAGGGCTACAATGAGCAGTACTTC. The chain carries TRBV18 and TRBJ2-1; 9 bases line up with TRBD1. The DNA matches TRBJ2-7 better at its end, which makes the J call doubtful. This CDR3 has 13 amino acids. Germline values: CDR1 KGHSH, CDR2 LQKENI.

This clonotype was recorded at least ten times. The J gene is TRBJ2-3, the V gene TRBV5-6, with TRBD1 matching 8 bases. This CDR3 region has 16 residues. Germline assignment: CDR1 SGHDT and CDR2 YYEEEE. Losses at the gene ends were 1 base for V and 4 bases for J; bases not matched to a gene: 8. CDR3 nucleotides: TGTGCCAGCAGCTTGTATCGGGGACAGGCGGCAGATACGCAGTATTTT. Its protein product is CASSLYRGQAADTQYF.

This clonotype was seen only a few times. This chain uses TRBV27 with TRBJ1-1; the D is unclear. Germline-derived CDR1 and CDR2 are MNHEY and SMNVEV (reference sequence). The CDR3 consists of 15 residues. The V end lost 5 bases, the J end lost 1 base, and 14 bases lay between the germline ends. The CDR3 loop reads CASSPLFWGNTEAFF. The CDR3 nucleotides read TGTGCCAGCAGTCCATTGTTCTGGGGGAACACTGAAGCTTTCTTT.

This chain links TRBV9 with TRBJ1-3; no firm D call. Trimming shortened V by 1 base and J by 0 bases, and 5 bases separated the two germline ends. CDR3 size: 14 residues. The germline V gene has CDR1 SGDLS and CDR2 YYNGEE. The CDR3 sequence: CASSVMASGNTIYF. The CDR3 nucleotides read TGTGCCAGCAGCGTAATGGCCTCTGGAAACACCATATATTTT.

About this clonotype itself: A read error is possible here, since a much larger clone lies one base away. The V gene is TRBV18, the J gene TRBJ1-5; D unresolved. Trimming removed 3 bases at V and 6 bases at J, with 15 bases between. The V gene's germline CDR1 is KGHSH and CDR2 LQKENI. This CDR3 has 15 residues. The CDR3 is CASSPNTAGSQPQHF. In nucleotides, the CDR3 is TGTGCCAGCTCACCGAACACCGCGGGCAGTCAGCCCCAGCATTTT.

This clonotype turned up a few times. The chain carries TRBV23-1 and TRBJ2-2, with TRBD1 matching 12 bases. TRBV23-1 is noted as an ORF with a role that remains uncertain. V lost 7 bases, J lost 7 bases, and 22 bases stayed unmatched. The length of the CDR3 is 20 residues. CDR3 protein: CASTPALPGQGAKLSGELFF. In DNA form, the CDR3 reads TGCGCCAGCACTCCGGCCCTGCCGGGACAGGGGGCGAAGTTGAGCGGGGAGCTGTTTTTT.

This clonotype was seen repeatedly, ten times or more. The genes are TRBV5-5 and TRBJ2-1; maybe TRBD2 (6 bases). The germline V gene encodes CDR1 SGHKS and CDR2 YYEKEE (reference sequence). The CDR3 length is 15 residues. V lost 1 base and J 6 bases, leaving 14 bases between the germline ends. The CDR3 sequence: CASSLYLASPNEQFF. The CDR3 region has the DNA TGTGCCAGCAGCTTGTACCTAGCGAGCCCCAATGAGCAGTTCTTC.

This clonotype was counted ten times or more. The V gene is TRBV5-1, the J gene TRBJ2-2; D tentatively reads TRBD1 or TRBD2 (5 bases each). This CDR3 comprises 14 residues. Trimming stripped 3 bases from V and 5 bases from J, with 11 bases between. CDR1 is SGHRS, CDR2 YFSETQ, per germline. In DNA, the CDR3 is TGCGCCAGCAGCTCTGGGACCTCAACCGGGGAGCTGTTTTTT. It encodes CASSSGTSTGELFF.